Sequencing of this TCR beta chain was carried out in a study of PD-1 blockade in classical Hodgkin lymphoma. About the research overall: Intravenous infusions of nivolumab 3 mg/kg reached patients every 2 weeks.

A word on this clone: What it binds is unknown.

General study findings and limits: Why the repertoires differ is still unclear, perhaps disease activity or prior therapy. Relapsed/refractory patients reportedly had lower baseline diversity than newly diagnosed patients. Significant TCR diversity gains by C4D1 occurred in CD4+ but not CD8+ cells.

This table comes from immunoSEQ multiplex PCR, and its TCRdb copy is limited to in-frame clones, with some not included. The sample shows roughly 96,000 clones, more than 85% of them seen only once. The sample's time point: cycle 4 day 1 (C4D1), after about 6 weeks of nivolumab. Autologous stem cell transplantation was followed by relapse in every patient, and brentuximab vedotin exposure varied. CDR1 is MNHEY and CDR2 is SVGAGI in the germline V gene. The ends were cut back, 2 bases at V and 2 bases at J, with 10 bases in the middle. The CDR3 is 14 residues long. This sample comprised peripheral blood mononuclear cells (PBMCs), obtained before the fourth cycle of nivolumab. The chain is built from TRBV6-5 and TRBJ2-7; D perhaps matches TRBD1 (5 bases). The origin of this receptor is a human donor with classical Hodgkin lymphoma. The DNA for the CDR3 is TGTGCCAGCAGTTACGCCATAGGGGCCTACGAGCAGTACTTC. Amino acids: CASSYAIGAYEQYF.